One and the same sample provided the 11 T cell receptor beta chains below, sequenced in a study of T cell responses to AZD1222 COVID-19 vaccine. The assay was immunoSEQ multiplex PCR, and TCRdb's table has in-frame clones only and misses some. Seen here are 120,000 to 150,000 clones, roughly 90% observed once, and the top ten hold 2.5% to 3.5%. The sample here was peripheral blood, taken on day 0 of AZD1222 vaccination. These receptors all stem from an adult in good health.

The V and J genes are TRBV11-2 and TRBJ2-3; unclear D gene. CDR3 length equals 11 residues. CDR1 and CDR2 (germline): SGHAT, FQNNGV. The V end lost 5 bases, the J end lost 5 bases, and 5 bases lay between the germline ends. The CDR3 loop reads CASSILDTQYF. The CDR3 coding sequence is TGTGCCAGCAGCATCTTAGATACGCAGTATTTT.

J is TRBJ2-7 and V is TRBV4-2; the D gene is possibly TRBD2 (5 bases). This CDR3 spans 15 amino acids. Germline CDR1 LGHNA, CDR2 YNFKEQ. V lost 1 base, J lost 5 bases, and 15 bases lay in between. CDR3: CASSQVGRGLDEQYF. CDR3 nucleotides: TGTGCCAGCAGCCAAGTCGGGCGTGGACTGGACGAGCAGTACTTC.

This chain uses TRBV5-1 with TRBJ1-1; 7 bases are shared with TRBD1. The J segment lost 5 bases and the V segment lost 4 bases, leaving 11 bases of the junction unmatched. The CDR3 is made up of 15 amino acids. The germline CDR1 and CDR2 sequences are SGHRS and YFSETQ. CDR3 residues: CASSVTGQRETEAFF. The CDR3, as DNA: TGCGCCAGCAGCGTAACGGGACAGAGAGAGACTGAAGCTTTCTTT.

The J gene is TRBJ2-3, the V gene TRBV11-2; D might be TRBD2 (5 bases). Trimming shortened V by 4 bases and J by 4 bases, and 12 bases separated the two germline ends. Germline V CDR1 and CDR2: SGHAT, FQNNGV. The CDR3 covers 14 residues. CDR3: CASSSTLVPDTQYF. CDR3 DNA: TGTGCCAGCAGCTCGACACTAGTGCCAGATACGCAGTATTTT.

The rearrangement joins TRBV6-5 to TRBJ1-2; 7 bases align to TRBD1. Germline V gene sequence: CDR1 MNHEY, CDR2 SVGAGI. There are 13 residues in the CDR3. J was trimmed by 8 bases and V by 6 bases; bases with no gene match: 9. The CDR3 DNA is TGTGCCAGCAGCAGGGACAGTCTCAGGGGCTACACCTTC. Encoded protein: CASSRDSLRGYTF.

The V call is TRBV13, the J call TRBJ2-7; TRBD2 might be the D (6 bases). The V end lost 4 bases, the J end lost 5 bases, and 6 bases lay between the germline ends. CDR3 length: 11 amino acids. Germline lookup yields CDR1 PRHDT and CDR2 FYEKMQ (reference sequence). The CDR3 loop reads CASSSGDEQYF. The CDR3 DNA sequence: TGTGCCAGCAGCTCGGGGGACGAGCAGTACTTC.

This clone was counted once. This chain joins TRBV11-2 and TRBJ1-6, with D possibly matching TRBD1 (5 bases). CDR1 is SGHAT, CDR2 FQNNGV, per germline. Between the trimmed V and J ends, which lost 4 bases and 8 bases, there was a span of 9 bases. CDR3 length equals 13 residues. CDR3 sequence (DNA): TGTGCCAGCAGCTCAGGGATGGATTCACCCCTCCACTTT. It codes for CASSSGMDSPLHF.

The rearrangement links TRBV7-9 to TRBJ1-2; a possible D gene is TRBD1 (5 bases). V lost 5 bases, J lost 8 bases, and 12 bases lay in between. This CDR3 has 12 amino acids. Germline values: CDR1 SEHNR, CDR2 FQNEAQ (reference sequence). The CDR3 DNA sequence: TGTGCCAGCAGCCTCGCGGGGGGAGGCTACACCTTC. Its translation is CASSLAGGGYTF. The entire variable domain, with the rest obtained from reference TRBV7-9 and TRBJ1-2, is as follows: DTGVSQNPRHKITKRGQNVTFRCDPISEHNRLYWYRQTLGQGPEFLTYFQNEAQLEKSRLLSDRFSAERPKGSFSTLEIQRTEQGDSAMYLCASSLAGGGYTFGSGTRLTVV.

In DNA form, the CDR3 reads TGTGCCAGCGGAATGCGGAATTCACCCCTCCACTTT. This encodes CASGMRNSPLHF. The chain couples TRBV7-6 to TRBJ1-6; no clear D gene. V was clipped by 8 bases and J by 7 bases, with 9 bases between them. The CDR3 extends over 12 amino acids. Germline V gene sequence: CDR1 SGHVS, CDR2 FNYEAQ.

The chain recombines TRBV15 with TRBJ2-5; D gene uncertain. Germline CDR1 and CDR2: LNHNV and YYDKDF (reference sequence). Trimming took 0 bases from V and 4 from J, leaving 9 bases between them. The CDR3 runs to 14 residues. CDR3 sequence (DNA): TGTGCCACCAGCAGAGATCACTCGATAGAGACCCAGTACTTC. Translation: CATSRDHSIETQYF.

The gene calls are TRBV7-9 and TRBJ1-2; D possibly corresponds to TRBD1 (5 bases). CDR3 length: 15 amino acids. Trimming removed 6 bases at V and 3 bases at J, with 17 bases between. Looked up from germline, CDR1 is SEHNR and CDR2 is FQNEAQ (reference sequence). CDR3: CASSQRGIVDYGYTF. The DNA of the CDR3 is TGTGCCAGCAGTCAGCGGGGGATCGTCGACTATGGCTACACCTTC. Full variable domain (rest looked up from reference TRBV7-9 and TRBJ1-2): DTGVSQNPRHKITKRGQNVTFRCDPISEHNRLYWYRQTLGQGPEFLTYFQNEAQLEKSRLLSDRFSAERPKGSFSTLEIQRTEQGDSAMYLCASSQRGIVDYGYTFGSGTRLTVV.